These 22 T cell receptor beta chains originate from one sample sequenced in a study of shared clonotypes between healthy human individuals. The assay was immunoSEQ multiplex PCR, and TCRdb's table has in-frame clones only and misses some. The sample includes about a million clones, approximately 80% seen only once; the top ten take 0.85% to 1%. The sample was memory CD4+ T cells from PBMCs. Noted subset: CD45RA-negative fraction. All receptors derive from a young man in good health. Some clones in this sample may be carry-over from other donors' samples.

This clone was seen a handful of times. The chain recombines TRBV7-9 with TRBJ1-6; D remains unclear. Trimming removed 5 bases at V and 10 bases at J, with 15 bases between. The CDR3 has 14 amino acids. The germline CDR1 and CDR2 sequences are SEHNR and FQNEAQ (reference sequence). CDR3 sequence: CASSLGSTSSPLHF. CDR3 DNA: TGTGCCAGCAGCCTCGGATCGACTAGCTCACCCCTCCACTTT.

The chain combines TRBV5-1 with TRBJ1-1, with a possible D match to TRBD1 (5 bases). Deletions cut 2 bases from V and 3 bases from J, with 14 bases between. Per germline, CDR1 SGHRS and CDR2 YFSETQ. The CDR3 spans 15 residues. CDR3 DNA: TGCGCCAGCAGCTTCCTGGGGACCGGGGACACTGAAGCTTTCTTT. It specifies CASSFLGTGDTEAFF.

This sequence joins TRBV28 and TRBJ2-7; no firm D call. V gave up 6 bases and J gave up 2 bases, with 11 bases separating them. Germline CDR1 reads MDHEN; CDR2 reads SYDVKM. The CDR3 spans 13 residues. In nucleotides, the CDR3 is TGTGCCAGCAGGATAAACCCAACCTACGAGCAGTACTTC. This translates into CASRINPTYEQYF.

The CDR3 is CASSFSSGAYEQYF. The DNA for the CDR3 is TGCGCCAGCAGCTTTTCTAGCGGGGCATACGAGCAGTACTTC. The chain carries TRBV5-1 and TRBJ2-7; 9 bases agree with TRBD2. The CDR3 is made up of 14 amino acids. The J segment lost 4 bases and the V segment lost 2 bases, leaving 4 bases of the junction unmatched. Germline-derived CDR1 and CDR2 are SGHRS and YFSETQ.

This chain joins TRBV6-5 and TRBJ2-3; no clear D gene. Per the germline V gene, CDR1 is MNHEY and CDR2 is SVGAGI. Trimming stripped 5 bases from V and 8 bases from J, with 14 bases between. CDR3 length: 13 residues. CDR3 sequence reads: CASSQPGSSTQYF. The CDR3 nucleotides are TGTGCCAGCAGTCAGCCGGGCTCAAGTACGCAGTATTTT.

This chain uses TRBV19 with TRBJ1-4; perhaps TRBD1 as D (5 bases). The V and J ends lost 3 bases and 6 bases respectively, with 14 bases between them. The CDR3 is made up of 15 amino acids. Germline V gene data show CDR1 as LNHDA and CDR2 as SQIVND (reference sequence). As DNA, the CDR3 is TGTGCCAGTAGTATTATCGGCAGAGGGGATGAAAAACTGTTTTTT. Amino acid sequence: CASSIIGRGDEKLFF.

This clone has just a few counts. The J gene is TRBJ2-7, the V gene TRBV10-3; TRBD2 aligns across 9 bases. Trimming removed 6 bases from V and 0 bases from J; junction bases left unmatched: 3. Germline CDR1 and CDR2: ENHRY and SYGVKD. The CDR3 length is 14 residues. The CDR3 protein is CAIRPSGDSYEQYF. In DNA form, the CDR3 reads TGTGCCATCAGACCTAGCGGGGACTCCTACGAGCAGTACTTC.

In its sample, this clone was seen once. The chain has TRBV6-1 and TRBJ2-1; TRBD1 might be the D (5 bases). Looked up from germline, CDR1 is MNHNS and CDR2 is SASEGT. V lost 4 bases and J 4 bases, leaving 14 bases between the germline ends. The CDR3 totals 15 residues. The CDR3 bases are TGTGCCAGCAGTGCCAGGGAAAAAAATTACAATGAGCAGTTCTTC. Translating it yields CASSAREKNYNEQFF.

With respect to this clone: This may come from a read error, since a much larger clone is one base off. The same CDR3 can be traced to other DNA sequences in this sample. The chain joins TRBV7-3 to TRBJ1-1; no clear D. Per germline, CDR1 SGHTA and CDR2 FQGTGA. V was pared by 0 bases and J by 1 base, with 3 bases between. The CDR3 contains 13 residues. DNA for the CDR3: TGTGCCAGCAGCTTAACCGGGAACACTGAAGCTTTCTTT. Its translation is CASSLTGNTEAFF. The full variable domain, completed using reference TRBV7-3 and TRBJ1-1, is GAGVSQTPSNKVTEKGKYVELRCDPISGHTALYWYRQSLGQGPEFLIYFQGTGAADDSGLPNDRFFAVRPEGSVSTLKIQRTERGDSAVYLCASSLTGNTEAFFGQGTRLTVV.

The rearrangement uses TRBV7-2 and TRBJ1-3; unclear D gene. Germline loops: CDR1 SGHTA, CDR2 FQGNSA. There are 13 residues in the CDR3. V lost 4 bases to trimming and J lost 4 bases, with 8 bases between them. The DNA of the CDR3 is TGTGCCAGCAGCTACGGGAGAGGAAACACCATATATTTT. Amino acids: CASSYGRGNTIYF.

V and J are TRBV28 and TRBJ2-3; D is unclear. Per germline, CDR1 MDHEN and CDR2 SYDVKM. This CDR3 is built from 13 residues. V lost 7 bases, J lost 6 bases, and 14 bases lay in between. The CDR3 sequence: CASTPDKLDTQYF. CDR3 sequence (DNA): TGTGCCAGCACCCCTGACAAGCTGGATACGCAGTATTTT.

The CDR3 protein is CASSFFGTGQNTEAFF. The CDR3 nucleotides read TGTGCCAGCTCTTTTTTCGGGACAGGGCAGAACACTGAAGCTTTCTTT. The genes are TRBV18 and TRBJ1-1, with TRBD1 matching 9 bases. This CDR3 region has 16 residues. The J segment lost 1 base and the V segment lost 6 bases, leaving 9 bases of the junction unmatched. CDR1 is KGHSH and CDR2 is LQKENI in the germline V gene.

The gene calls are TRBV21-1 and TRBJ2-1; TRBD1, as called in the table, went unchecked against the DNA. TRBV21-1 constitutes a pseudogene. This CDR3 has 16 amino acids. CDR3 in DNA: TGTGCCAGCAGCGGCCCGGACAGGGGTGCAAGGAGTGAGCAGTTCTTC. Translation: CASSGPDRGARSEQFF.

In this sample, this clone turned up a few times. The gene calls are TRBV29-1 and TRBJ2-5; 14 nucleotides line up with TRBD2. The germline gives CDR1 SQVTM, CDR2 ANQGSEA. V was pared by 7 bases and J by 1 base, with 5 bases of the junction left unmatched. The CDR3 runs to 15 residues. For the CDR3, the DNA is TGCAGCGCAGAGGGGACTAGCGGGGGCCAAGAGACCCAGTACTTC. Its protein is CSAEGTSGGQETQYF.

The chain's CDR3 is CMVAGAYEQYF. CDR3 nucleotide sequence: TGTATGGTGGCAGGGGCCTACGAGCAGTACTTC. The rearrangement links TRBV28 to TRBJ2-5, with D possibly TRBD1 on 6 matching bases. The J call is uncertain, as TRBJ2-7 better fits the DNA end. The CDR3 contains 11 residues. The germline gives CDR1 MDHEN, CDR2 SYDVKM.

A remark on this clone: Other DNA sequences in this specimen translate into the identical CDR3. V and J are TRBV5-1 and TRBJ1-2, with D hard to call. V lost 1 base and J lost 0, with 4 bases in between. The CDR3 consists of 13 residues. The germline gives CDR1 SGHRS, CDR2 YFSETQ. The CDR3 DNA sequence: TGCGCCAGCAGCTTGACCGCTAACTATGGCTACACCTTC. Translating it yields CASSLTANYGYTF. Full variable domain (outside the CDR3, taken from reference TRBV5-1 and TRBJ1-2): KAGVTQTPRYLIKTRGQQVTLSCSPISGHRSVSWYQQTPGQGLQFLFEYFSETQRNKGNFPGRFSGRQFSNSRSEMNVSTLELGDSALYLCASSLTANYGYTFGSGTRLTVV.

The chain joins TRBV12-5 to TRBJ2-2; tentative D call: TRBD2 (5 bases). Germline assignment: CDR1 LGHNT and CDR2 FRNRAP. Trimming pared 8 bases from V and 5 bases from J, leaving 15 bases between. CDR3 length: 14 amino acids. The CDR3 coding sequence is TGTGCTAGTTCCTCAGTGTCGGGGACCGGGGAGCTGTTTTTT. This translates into CASSSVSGTGELFF.

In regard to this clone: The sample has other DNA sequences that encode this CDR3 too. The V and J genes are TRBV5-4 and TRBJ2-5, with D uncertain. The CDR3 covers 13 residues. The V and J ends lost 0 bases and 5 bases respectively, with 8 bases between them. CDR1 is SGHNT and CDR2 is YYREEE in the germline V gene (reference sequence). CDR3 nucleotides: TGTGCCAGCAGCTTGGACAACGGCGAGACCCAGTACTTC. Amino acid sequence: CASSLDNGETQYF.

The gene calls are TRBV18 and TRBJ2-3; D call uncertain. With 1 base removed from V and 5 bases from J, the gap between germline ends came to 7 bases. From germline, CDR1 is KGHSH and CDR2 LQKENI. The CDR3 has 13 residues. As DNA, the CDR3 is TGTGCCAGCTCACCACGGTATAAAGATACGCAGTATTTT. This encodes CASSPRYKDTQYF.

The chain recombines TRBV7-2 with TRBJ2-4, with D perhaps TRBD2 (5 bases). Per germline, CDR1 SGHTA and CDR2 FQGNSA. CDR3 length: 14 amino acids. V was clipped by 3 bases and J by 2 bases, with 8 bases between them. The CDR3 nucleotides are TGTGCCAGCAGCTTTGGCGGGTCCAAAAACATTCAGTACTTC. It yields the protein CASSFGGSKNIQYF. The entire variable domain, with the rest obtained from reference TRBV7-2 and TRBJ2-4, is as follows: GAGVSQSPSNKVTEKGKDVELRCDPISGHTALYWYRQSLGQGLEFLIYFQGNSAPDKSGLPSDRFSAERTGGSVSTLTIQRTQQEDSAVYLCASSFGGSKNIQYFGAGTRLSVL.

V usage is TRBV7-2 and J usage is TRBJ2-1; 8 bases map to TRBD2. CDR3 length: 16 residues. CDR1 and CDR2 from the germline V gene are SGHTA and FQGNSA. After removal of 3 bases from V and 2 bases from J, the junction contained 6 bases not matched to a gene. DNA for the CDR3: TGTGCCAGCAGCTTTATTAGCGGGAACACCTACAATGAGCAGTTCTTC. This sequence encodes CASSFISGNTYNEQFF.

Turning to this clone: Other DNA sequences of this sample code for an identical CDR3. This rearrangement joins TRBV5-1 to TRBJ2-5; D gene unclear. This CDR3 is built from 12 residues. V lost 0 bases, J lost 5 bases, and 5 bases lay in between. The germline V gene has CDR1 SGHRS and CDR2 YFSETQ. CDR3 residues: CASSLGLETQYF. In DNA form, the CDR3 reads TGCGCCAGCAGCTTGGGTTTGGAGACCCAGTACTTC.